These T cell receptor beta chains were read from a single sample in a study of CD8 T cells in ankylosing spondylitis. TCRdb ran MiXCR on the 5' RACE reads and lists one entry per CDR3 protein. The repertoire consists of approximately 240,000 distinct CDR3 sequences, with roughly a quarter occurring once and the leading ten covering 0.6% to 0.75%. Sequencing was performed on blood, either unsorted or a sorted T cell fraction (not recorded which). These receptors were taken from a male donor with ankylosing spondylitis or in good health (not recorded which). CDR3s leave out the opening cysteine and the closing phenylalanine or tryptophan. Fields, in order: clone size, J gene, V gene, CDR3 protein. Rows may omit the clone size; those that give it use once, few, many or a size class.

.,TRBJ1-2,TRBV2,ASSPLDYGYT
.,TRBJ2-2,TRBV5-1,ASSGDRVDTGELF
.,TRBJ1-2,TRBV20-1,SGATPNYGYT
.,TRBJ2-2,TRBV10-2,ASSRVGMGTGELF
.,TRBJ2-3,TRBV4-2,ASSQGSGGPYTDTQY
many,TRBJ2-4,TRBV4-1,ASSPTPGGTAKNIQY
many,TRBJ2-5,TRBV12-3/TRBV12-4,ASSLYPGTSRETQY
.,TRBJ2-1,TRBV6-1,ASSPSGTPKDYNEQF
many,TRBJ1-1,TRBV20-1,SARDPSGDYTEAF
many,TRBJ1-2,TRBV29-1,SVEEVAGHYGYT
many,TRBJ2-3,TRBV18,ASSPPITTRTDTQY
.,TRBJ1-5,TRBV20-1,SAAEGLYQPQH
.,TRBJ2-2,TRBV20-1,SASFEYGPNTGELF
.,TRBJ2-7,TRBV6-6,ASSYKFEQY
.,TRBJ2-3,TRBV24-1,ATSDLEGDTQY
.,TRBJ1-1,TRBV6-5,ASSYRLGVGRYSTEAF
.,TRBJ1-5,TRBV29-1,SAGSWNQPQH
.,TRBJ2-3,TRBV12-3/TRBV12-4,ASSLARTGKSTDTQY
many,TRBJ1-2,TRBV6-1,ASQEDSSSYGYT
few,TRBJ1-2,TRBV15,ATSREGTGQYGYT
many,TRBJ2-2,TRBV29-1,SVDAGTGELF
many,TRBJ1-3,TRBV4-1,ASSQTGGGGNTIY
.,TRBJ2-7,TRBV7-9,ASSLGPGEQY